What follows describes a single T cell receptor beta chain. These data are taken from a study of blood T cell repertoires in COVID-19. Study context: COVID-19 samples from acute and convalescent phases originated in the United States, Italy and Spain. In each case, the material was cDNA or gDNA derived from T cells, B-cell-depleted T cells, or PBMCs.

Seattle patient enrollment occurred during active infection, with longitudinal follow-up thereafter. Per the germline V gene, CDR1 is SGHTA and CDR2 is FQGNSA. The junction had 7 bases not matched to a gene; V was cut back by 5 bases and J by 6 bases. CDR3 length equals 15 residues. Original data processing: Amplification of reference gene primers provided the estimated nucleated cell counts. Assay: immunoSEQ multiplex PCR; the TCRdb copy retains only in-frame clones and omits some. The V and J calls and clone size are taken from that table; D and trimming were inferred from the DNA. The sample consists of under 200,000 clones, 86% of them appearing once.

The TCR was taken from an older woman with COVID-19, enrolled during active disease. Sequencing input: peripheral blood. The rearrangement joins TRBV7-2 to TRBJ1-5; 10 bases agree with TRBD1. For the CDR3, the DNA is TGTGCCAGCAGCGGAAGAGGGACAGGGGCTCAGCCCCAGCATTTT. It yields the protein CASSGRGTGAQPQHF.